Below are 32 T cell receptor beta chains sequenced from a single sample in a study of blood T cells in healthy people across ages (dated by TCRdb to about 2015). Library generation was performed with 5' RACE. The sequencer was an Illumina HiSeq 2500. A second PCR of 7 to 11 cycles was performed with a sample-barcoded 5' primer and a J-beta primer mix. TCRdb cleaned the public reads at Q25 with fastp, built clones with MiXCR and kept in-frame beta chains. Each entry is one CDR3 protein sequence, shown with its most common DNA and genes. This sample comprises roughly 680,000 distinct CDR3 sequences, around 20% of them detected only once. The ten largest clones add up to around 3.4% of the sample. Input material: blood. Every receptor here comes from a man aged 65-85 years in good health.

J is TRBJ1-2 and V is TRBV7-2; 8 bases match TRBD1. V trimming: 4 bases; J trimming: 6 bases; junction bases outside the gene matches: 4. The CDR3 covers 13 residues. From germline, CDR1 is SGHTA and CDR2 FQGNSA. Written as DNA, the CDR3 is TGTGCCAGCAGCTGGACAGGGAATGATGGCTACACCTTC. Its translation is CASSWTGNDGYTF.

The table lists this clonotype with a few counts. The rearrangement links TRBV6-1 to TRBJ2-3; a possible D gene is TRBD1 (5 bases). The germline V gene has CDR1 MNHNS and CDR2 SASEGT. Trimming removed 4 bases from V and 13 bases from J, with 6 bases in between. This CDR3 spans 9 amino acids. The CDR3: CASSGTKYF. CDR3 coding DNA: TGTGCCAGCAGTGGGACAAAGTATTTT.

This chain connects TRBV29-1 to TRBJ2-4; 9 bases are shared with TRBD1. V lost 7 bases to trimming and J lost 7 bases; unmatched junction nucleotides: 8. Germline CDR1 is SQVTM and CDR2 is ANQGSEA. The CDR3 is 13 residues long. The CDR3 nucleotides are TGCAGCGGGGGGGGACAGGGCGCCAACATTCAGTACTTC. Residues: CSGGGQGANIQYF. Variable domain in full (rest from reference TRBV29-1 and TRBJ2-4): SAVISQKPSRDICQRGTSLTIQCQVDSQVTMMFWYRQQPGQSLTLIATANQGSEATYESGFVIDKFPISRPNLTFSTLTVSNMSPEDSSIYLCSGGGQGANIQYFGAGTRLSVL.

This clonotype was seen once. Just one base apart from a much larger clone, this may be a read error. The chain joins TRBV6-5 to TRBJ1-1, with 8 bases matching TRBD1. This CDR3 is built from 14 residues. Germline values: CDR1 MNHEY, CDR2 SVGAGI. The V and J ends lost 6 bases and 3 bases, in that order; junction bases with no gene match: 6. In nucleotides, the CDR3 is TGTGCCAGCAGATGGACGGACAGGGACACTGAAGCTTTCTTT. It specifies CASRWTDRDTEAFF.

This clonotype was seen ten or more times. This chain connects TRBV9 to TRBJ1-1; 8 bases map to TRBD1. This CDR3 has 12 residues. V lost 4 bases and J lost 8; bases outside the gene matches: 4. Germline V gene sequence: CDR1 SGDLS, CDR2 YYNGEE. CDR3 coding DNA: TGTGCCAGCAGCCCAGGGGGCCTCGAAGCTTTCTTT. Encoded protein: CASSPGGLEAFF.

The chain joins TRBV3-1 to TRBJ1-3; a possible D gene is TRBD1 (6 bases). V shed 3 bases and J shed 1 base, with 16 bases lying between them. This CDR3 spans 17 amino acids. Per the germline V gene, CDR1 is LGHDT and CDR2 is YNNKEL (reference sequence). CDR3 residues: CASSHGYTGSSGNTIYF. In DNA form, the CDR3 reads TGTGCCAGCAGCCATGGCTACACAGGGAGTTCTGGAAACACCATATATTTT.

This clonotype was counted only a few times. CDR3 loop: CASSVEGGSTDTQYF. The CDR3 DNA reads TGTGCCAGCAGCGTAGAGGGCGGGTCCACAGATACGCAGTATTTT. V is TRBV9 and J is TRBJ2-3; tentative D call: TRBD2 (5 bases). The CDR3 spans 15 residues. CDR1 SGDLS and CDR2 YYNGEE come from the germline V gene. V gave up 0 bases and J gave up 2 bases, with 10 bases separating them.

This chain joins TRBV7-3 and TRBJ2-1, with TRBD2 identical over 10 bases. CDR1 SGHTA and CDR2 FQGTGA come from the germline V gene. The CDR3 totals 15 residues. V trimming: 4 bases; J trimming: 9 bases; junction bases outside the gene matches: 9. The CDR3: CASSSSGSAGSEQFF. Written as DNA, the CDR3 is TGTGCCAGCAGCTCTAGCGGGAGTGCCGGGTCTGAGCAGTTCTTC.

In DNA, the CDR3 is TGTGCCAGCAGCCAAGATCGTGCGCACGAGCAGTACTTC. It yields the protein CASSQDRAHEQYF. This chain links TRBV3-1 with TRBJ2-7; no clear D gene. The germline V gene encodes CDR1 LGHDT and CDR2 YNNKEL (reference sequence). The germline V and J ends were trimmed by 0 bases and 5 bases, with 8 bases remaining between them. The CDR3 loop spans 13 amino acids.

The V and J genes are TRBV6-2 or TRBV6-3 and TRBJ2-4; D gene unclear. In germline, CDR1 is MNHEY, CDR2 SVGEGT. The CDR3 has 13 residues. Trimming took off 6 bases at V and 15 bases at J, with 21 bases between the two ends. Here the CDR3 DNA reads TGTGCCAGCAGAGAAGACCAGCCCTCGGGCCCGTACTTC. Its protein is CASREDQPSGPYF.

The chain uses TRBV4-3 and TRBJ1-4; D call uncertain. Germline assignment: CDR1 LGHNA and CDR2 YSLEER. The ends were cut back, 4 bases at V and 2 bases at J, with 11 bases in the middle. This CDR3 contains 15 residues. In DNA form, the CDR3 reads TGCGCCAGCAGCCGCGAGCGCAAGACTAATGAAAAACTGTTTTTT. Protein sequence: CASSRERKTNEKLFF.

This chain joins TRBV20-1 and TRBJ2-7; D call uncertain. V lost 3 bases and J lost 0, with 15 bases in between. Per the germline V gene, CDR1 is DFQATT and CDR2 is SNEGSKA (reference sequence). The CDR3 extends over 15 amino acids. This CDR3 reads CSASKPTNSSYEQYF. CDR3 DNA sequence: TGCAGTGCTAGTAAACCCACTAACAGCTCCTACGAGCAGTACTTC.

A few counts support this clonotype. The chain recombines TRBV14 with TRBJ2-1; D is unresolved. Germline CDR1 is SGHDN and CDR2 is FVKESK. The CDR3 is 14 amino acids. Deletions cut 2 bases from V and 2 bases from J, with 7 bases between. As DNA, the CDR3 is TGTGCCAGCAGCCAATATAACACCTACAATGAGCAGTTCTTC. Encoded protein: CASSQYNTYNEQFF. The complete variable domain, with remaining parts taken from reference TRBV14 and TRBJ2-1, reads EAGVTQFPSHSVIEKGQTVTLRCDPISGHDNLYWYRRVMGKEIKFLLHFVKESKQDESGMPNNRFLAERTGGTYSTLKVQPAELEDSGVYFCASSQYNTYNEQFFGPGTRLTVL.

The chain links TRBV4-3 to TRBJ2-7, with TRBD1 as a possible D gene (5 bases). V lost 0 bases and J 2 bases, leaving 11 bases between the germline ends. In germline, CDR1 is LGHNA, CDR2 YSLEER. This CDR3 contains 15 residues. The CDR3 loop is CASSQDLGVPYEQYF. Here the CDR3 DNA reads TGCGCCAGCAGCCAAGATTTAGGGGTTCCCTACGAGCAGTACTTC.

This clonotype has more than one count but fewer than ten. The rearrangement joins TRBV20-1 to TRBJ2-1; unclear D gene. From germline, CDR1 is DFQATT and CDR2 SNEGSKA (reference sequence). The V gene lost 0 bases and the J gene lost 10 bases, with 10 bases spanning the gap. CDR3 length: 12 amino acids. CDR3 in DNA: TGCAGTGCTAGAGAGGGTAACGGGGAGCAGTTCTTC. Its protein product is CSAREGNGEQFF.

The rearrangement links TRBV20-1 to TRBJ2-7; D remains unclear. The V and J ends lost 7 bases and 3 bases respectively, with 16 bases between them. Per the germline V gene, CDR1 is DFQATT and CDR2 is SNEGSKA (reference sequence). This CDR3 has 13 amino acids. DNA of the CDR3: TGCAGTGTGGCAGATCCCTCGAACTACGAGCAGTACTTC. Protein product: CSVADPSNYEQYF.

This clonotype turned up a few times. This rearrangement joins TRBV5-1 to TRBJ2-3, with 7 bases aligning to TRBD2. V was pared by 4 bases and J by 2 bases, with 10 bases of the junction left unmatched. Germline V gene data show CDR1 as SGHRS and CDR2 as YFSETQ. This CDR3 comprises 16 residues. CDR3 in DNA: TGCGCCAGCAGCCAAGAACCAGCGGGGATCACAGATACGCAGTATTTT. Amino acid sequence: CASSQEPAGITDTQYF.

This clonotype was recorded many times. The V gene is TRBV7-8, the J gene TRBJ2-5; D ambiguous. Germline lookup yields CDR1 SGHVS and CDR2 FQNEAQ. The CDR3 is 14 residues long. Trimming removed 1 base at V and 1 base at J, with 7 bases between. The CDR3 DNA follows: TGTGCCAGCAGCTTAGGCTACTCCCAAGAGACCCAGTACTTC. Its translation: CASSLGYSQETQYF.

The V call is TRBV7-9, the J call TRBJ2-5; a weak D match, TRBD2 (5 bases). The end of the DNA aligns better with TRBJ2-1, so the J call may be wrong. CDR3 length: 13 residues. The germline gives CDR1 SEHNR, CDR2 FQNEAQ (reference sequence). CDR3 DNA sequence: TGTGCCAGCAACTTTGACGGGAACAATGAGCAGTTCTTC. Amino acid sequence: CASNFDGNNEQFF.

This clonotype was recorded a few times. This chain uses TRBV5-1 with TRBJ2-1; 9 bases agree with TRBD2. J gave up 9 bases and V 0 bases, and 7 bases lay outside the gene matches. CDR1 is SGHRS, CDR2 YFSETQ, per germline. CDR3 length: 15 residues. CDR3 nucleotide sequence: TGCGCCAGCAGCTTGGAGGGTAGCGGGAGTGCTGAGCAGTTCTTC. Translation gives CASSLEGSGSAEQFF.

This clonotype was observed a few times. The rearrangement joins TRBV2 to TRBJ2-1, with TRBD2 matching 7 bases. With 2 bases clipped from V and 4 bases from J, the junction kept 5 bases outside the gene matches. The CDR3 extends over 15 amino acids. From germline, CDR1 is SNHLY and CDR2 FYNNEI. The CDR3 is CASSEQLAQYNEQFF. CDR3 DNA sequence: TGTGCCAGCAGTGAACAACTAGCGCAGTACAATGAGCAGTTCTTC.

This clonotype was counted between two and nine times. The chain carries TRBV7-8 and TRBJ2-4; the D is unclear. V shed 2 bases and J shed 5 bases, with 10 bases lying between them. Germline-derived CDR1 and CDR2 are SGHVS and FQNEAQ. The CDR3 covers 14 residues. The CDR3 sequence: CASSLSEIQNIQYF. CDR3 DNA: TGTGCCAGCAGCTTATCGGAGATCCAAAACATTCAGTACTTC.

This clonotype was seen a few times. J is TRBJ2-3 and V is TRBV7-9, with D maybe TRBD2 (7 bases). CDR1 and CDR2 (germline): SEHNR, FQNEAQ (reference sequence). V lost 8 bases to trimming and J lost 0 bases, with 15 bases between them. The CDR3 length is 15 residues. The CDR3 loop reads CASPGGGRSTDTQYF. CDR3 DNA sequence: TGTGCCAGCCCTGGCGGGGGCAGAAGCACAGATACGCAGTATTTT.

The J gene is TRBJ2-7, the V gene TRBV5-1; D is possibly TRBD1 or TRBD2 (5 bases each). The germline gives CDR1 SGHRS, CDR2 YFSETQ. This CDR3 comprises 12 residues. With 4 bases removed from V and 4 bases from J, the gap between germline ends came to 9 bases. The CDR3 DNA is TGCGCCAGCAGCGGGACCCAGTACGAGCAGTACTTC. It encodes CASSGTQYEQYF.

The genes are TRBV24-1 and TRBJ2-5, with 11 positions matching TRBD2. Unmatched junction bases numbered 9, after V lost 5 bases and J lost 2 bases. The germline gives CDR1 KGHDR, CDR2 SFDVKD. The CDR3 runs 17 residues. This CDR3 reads CATSAGTTSGNQETQYF. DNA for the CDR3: TGTGCCACCAGTGCCGGGACGACTAGCGGGAATCAAGAGACCCAGTACTTC.

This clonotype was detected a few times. In DNA form, the CDR3 reads TGTGCTAGTGGTTTGGTCGGTGGCTACACCTTC. Translating gives CASGLVGGYTF. J is TRBJ1-2 and V is TRBV12-5, with D uncertain. V was trimmed by 0 bases and J by 7 bases, leaving 3 bases between them. Germline loops: CDR1 LGHNT, CDR2 FRNRAP. CDR3 length: 11 residues.

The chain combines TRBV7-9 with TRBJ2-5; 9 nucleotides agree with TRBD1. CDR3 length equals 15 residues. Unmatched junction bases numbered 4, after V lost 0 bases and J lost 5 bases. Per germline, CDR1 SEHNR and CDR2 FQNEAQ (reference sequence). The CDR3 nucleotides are TGTGCCAGCAGCTTAGCCCGGGACAGGGTGGAGACCCAGTACTTC. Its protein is CASSLARDRVETQYF.

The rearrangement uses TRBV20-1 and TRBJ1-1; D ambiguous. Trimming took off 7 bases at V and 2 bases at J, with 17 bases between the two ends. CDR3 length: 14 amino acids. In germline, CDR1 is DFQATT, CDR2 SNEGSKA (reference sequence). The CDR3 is CSGLRGGGNTEAFF. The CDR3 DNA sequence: TGCAGTGGTCTCCGGGGAGGCGGCAACACTGAAGCTTTCTTT.

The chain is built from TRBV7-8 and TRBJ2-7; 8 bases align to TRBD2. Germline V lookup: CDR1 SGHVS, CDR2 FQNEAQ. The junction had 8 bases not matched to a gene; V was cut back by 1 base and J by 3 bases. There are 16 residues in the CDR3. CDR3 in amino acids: CASSLVSGSNFYEQYF. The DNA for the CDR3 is TGTGCCAGCAGCTTAGTAAGCGGGAGCAATTTCTACGAGCAGTACTTC.

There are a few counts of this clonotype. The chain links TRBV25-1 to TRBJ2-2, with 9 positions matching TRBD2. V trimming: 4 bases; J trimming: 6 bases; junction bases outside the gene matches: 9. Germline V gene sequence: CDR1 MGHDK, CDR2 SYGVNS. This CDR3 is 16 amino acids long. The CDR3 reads CASSAFSSGTAGELFF. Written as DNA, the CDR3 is TGTGCCAGCAGTGCGTTTTCTAGCGGGACGGCCGGGGAGCTGTTTTTT.

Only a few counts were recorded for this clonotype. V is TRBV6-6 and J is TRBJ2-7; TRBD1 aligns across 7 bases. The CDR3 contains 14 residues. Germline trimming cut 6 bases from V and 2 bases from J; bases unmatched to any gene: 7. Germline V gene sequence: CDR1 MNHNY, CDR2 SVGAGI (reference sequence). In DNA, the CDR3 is TGTGCCAGCAGAACCGACAGGGTGGCCTACGAGCAGTACTTC. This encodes CASRTDRVAYEQYF.

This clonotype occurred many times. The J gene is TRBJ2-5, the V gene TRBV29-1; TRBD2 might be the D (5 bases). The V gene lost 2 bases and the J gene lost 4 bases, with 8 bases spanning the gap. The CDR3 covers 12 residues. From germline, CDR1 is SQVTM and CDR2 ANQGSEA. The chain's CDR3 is CSVEPGGETQYF. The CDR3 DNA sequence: TGCAGCGTTGAACCCGGAGGAGAGACCCAGTACTTC.